This T cell receptor beta chain was found in a study of CD8 T cells in Susac syndrome. Across the study: Among sequenced Susac syndrome patients, more than 5 had active disease and eight or nine were in remission. When their blood was taken, the Susac syndrome patients had either not yet had any therapy, were taking corticosteroids, or were taking intravenous immunoglobulin alone. Study-level results: In total CD8+ repertoires, 15 to 20 Susac-specific public clones were found, and several in CD8+ TEMRA repertoires.

With regard to this clonotype: The antigen is unknown.

Random hexamers primed reverse transcription of 0.5 to 1 ug RNA. One entry per CDR3 protein, called by TCRdb with MiXCR from the immunoSEQ multiplex PCR reads. The sample yields 75,000 to 95,000 distinct CDR3 sequences, about 96% seen once. CD8+ and CD4+ T cells circulating in blood were sequenced for TCR beta. The CDR3 is 14 amino acids. Germline V gives CDR1 MNHEY, CDR2 SVGEGT. V dropped 10 bases and J dropped 3; count of bases not matched to a gene: 8. The chain couples TRBV6-2 or TRBV6-3 to TRBJ2-2, with 7 positions matching TRBD1. Sequenced sample: CD8+ T cells from PBMCs. The TCR comes from a human donor with Susac syndrome. CDR3 loop: CATKDRVYTGELFF. The CDR3, as DNA: TGTGCCACCAAAGACAGGGTGTACACCGGGGAGCTGTTTTTT.